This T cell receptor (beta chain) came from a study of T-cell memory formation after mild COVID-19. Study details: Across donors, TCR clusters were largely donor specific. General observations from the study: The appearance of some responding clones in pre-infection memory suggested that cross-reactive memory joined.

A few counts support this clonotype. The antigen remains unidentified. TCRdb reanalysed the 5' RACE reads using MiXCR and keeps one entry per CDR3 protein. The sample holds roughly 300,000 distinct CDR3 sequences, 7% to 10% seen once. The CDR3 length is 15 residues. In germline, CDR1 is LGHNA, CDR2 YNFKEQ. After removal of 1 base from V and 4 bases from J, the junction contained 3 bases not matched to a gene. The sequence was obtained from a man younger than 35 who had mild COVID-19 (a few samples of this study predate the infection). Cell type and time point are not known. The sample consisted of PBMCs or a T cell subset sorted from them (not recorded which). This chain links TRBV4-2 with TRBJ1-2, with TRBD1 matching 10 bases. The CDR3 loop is CASSQADRGGYGYTF. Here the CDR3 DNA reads TGTGCCAGCAGCCAAGCGGACAGGGGGGGCTATGGCTACACCTTC.